This T cell receptor (beta chain) was identified in a study of shared clonotypes between healthy human individuals. The length of the CDR3 is 17 residues. Per the germline V gene, CDR1 is SEHNR and CDR2 is FQNEAQ (reference sequence). The V segment lost 4 bases and the J segment 4 bases; nucleotides outside the gene matches: 15. For each subset, genomic DNA was distributed in equal portions over several immunoSEQ plates. Measured with immunoSEQ multiplex PCR; TCRdb has only the in-frame clones, and not every one. Here the sample spans approximately 1,500,000 clones, roughly 96% being singletons. The specimen sequenced was naive CD4+ T cells sorted from blood. Subset given: CD45RA+ positively selected. The origin of this receptor is a man aged 25 to 40 in good health. The genes are TRBV7-9 and TRBJ2-5; TRBD1 aligns across 7 bases. CDR3 sequence reads: CASSSKTKTGMGETQYF. CDR3 sequence (DNA): TGTGCCAGCAGCTCGAAGACCAAGACAGGGATGGGAGAGACCCAGTACTTC. Together with reference TRBV7-9 and TRBJ2-5, the CDR3 gives the full variable domain: DTGVSQNPRHKITKRGQNVTFRCDPISEHNRLYWYRQTLGQGPEFLTYFQNEAQLEKSRLLSDRFSAERPKGSFSTLEIQRTEQGDSAMYLCASSSKTKTGMGETQYFGPGTRLLVL.